This T cell receptor beta chain was found in a study of cytomegalovirus exposure and HLA in healthy donors. Findings and caveats of the study: Common viral pathogens (according to a later analysis) appeared linked to several of the most significant clusters. Cytomegalovirus-associated TCR beta chains were listed, numbering 150 to 200. A later analysis linked a missense DCLRE1C variant to TCR beta V- and J-gene trimming.

There were likely unrecorded immune exposures, though donors were nominally healthy when sampled. With regard to this clone: As yet, its antigen is unknown.

60 Vbeta and 13 Jbeta primers were used in PCR. TCRdb's table, derived via immunoSEQ multiplex PCR, lists solely in-frame clones and lacks some. The sample has 80,000 to 90,000 clones, roughly 81% seen once. Sequencing was done on a sample of PBMCs. This receptor was identified in a woman aged 30 to 39 in good health and CMV-seronegative.

The CDR3 DNA follows: TGTGCCAGCAGCCAAGGACTAGCGGGTAACACCGGGGAGCTGTTTTTT. Its protein is CASSQGLAGNTGELFF. The genes are TRBV4-2 and TRBJ2-2, with TRBD2 matching 10 bases. This CDR3 is built from 16 residues. CDR1 is LGHNA, CDR2 YNFKEQ, per germline. Trimming cost V 1 base and J 2 bases; bases outside gene matches: 1.